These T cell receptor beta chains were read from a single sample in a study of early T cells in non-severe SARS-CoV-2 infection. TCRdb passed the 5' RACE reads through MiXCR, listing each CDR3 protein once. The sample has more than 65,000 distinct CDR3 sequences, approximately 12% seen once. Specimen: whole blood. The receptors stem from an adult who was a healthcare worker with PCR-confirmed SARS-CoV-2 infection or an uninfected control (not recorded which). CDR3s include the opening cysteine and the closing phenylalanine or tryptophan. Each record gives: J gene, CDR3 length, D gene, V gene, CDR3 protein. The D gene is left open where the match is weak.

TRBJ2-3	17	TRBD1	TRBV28	CASSLGTGLRKRDTQYF
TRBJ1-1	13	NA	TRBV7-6	CASSLRGMAEAFF
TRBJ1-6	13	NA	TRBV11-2	CASSSGYNSPLHF
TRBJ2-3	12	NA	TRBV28	CASSLRFRTQYF
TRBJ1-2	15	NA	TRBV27	CASRILSGANYGYTF
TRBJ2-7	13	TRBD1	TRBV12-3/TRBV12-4	CASSAGTDYEQYF
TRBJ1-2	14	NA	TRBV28	CASSLPPGSYGYTF
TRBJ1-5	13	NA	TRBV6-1	CASSELIGQPQHF
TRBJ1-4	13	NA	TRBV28	CASQGGVTEKLFF
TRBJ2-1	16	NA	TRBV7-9	CASSLAAGLYANEQFF
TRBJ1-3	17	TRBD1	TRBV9	CASSANPGQGSGNTIYF
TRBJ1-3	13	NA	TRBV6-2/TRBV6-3	CASSWDSGNTIYF
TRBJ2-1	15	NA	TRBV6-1	CASRRTGTSYNEQFF
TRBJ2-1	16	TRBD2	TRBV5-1	CASSLTSGQPYNEQFF
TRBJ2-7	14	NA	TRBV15	CATSRDVTISEQYF
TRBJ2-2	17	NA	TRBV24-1	CATSDVRSGDLAGELFF
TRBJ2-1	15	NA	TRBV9	CASSRYGPSGDEQFF
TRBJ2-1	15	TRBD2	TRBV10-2	CASSTSSGGPNEQFF
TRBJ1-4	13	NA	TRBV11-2	CASSLENNEKLFF
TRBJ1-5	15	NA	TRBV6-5	CASSYSEGGNRPQHF
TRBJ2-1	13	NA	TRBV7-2	CASSPGTNNEQFF
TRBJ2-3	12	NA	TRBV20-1	CSARDNTDTQYF
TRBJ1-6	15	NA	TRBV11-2	CASSLHQGINSPLHF
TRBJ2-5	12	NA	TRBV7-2	CASSLGAETQYF
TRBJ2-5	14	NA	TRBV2	CASSEALAGETQYF
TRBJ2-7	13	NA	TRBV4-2	CASSLTAVYEQYF
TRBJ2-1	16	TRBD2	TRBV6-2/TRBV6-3	CASSYTSQRENNEQFF
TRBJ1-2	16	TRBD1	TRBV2	CASRAPGQGSNYGYTF
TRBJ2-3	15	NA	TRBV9	CASSAYQGQADTQYF
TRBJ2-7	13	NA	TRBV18	CASSLDSTYEQYF
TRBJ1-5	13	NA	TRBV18	CASSPKTDQPQHF
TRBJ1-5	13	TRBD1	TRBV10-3	CAISGTGEQPQHF
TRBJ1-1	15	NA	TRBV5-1	CASSPSGGLNTEAFF
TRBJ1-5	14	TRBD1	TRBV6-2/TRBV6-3	CASSYGQGGQPQHF
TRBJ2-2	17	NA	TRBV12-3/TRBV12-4	CASSWTNLILTSGELFF
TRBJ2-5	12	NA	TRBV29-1	CSVDTGQETQYF
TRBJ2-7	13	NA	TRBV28	CASSLSHAYEQYF
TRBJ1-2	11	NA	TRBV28	CASSDNYGYTF
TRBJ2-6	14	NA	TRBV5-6	CASDGRSGANVLTF
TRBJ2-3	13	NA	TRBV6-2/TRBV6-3	CASSLTPGDTQYF
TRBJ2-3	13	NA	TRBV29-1	CSADRQSTDTQYF
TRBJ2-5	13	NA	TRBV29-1	CSVELGGQETQYF
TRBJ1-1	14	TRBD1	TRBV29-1	CSVAPGQVNTEAFF
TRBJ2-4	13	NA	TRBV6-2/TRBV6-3	CASMRGLVNIQYF
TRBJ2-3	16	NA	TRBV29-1	CSALRGGLDSTDTQYF
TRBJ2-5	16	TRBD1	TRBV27	CASSLSWGTGEETQYF
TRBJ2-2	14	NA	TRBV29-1	CSVVWRLGSGELFF
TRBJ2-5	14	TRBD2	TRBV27	CASSRGLAQETQYF
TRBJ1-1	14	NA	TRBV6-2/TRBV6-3	CASIRTVMNTEAFF
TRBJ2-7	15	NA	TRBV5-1	CASSPLGTRSYEQYF
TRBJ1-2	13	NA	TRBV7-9	CASSSPGPYGYTF
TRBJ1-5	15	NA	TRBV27	CASSLVRDGNQPQHF
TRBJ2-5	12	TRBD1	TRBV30	CAWEGQGVTQYF
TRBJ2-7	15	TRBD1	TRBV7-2	CASSPDRDGSYEQYF